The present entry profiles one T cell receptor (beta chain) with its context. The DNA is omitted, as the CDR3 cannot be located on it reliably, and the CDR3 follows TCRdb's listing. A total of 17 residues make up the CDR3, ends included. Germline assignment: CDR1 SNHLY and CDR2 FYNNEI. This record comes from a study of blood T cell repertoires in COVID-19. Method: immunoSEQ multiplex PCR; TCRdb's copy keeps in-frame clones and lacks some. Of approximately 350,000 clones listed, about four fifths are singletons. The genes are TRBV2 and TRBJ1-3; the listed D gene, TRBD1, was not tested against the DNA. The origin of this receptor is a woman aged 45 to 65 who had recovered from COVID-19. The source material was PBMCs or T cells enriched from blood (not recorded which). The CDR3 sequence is CASSGSGQGSSGNTIYF.